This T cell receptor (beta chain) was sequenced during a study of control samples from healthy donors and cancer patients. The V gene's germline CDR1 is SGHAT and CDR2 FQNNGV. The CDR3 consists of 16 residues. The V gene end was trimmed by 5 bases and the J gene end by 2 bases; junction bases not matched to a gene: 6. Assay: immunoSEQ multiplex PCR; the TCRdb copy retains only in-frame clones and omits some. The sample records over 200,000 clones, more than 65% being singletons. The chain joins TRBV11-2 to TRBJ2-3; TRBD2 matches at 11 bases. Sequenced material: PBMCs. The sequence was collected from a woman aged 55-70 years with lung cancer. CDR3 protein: CASSPIAGGLTDTQYF. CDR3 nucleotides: TGTGCCAGCAGCCCGATAGCGGGGGGGCTCACAGATACGCAGTATTTT.